What follows is one TCR beta chain and its context. Each PCR replicate from the sorted subsets contained around 200 ng DNA, which is tens of thousands of T cell genomes. Original methodology: As immunoSEQ supplied junction-only sequences (without quality scores), filtering differed. Profiling relied on immunoSEQ multiplex PCR, and the TCRdb table lists in-frame clones only, not all of them. The D gene and trimming were derived from the DNA, and the V and J assignments and clone size from that table. The sample yields about 1 million clones, about 75% seen once. These data belong to a study of shared clonotypes between healthy human individuals. The wider study: CD8 memory received one plate per donor, CD8 naive two, CD4 memory three and CD4 naive three.

Germline assignment: CDR1 SGHKS and CDR2 YYEKEE (reference sequence). V was pared by 4 bases and J by 5 bases, with 13 bases between. This CDR3 is built from 14 residues. Within Nashville, Tennessee resided all donors, each a Caucasian adult. The chain recombines TRBV5-5 with TRBJ2-1, with D possibly matching TRBD2 (6 bases). The sample consisted of memory CD4+ T cells sorted from blood. Subset described: CD45RA-negative fraction. The clonotype comes from a man aged 18-30 years in good health. The CDR3: CASSRDFSHNEQFF. CDR3 nucleotides: TGTGCCAGCAGCCGGGACTTTAGCCACAATGAGCAGTTCTTC. The full variable domain, in which reference TRBV5-5 and TRBJ2-1 provide the parts outside the CDR3, is DAGVTQSPTHLIKTRGQQVTLRCSPISGHKSVSWYQQVLGQGPQFIFQYYEKEERGRGNFPDRFSARQFPNYSSELNVNALLLGDSALYLCASSRDFSHNEQFFGPGTRLTVL.